The clone carrying this T cell receptor (beta chain) has only one observation. The table came from immunoSEQ multiplex PCR; TCRdb's copy has only in-frame clones and leaves some out. There are about 110,000 clones in the sample; roughly two thirds occur only once, and approximately 25% lies in the top ten. Trimming cost V 0 bases and J 0 bases, with 7 bases left between them. The CDR3 spans 15 residues. Germline V gene sequence: CDR1 SGHDT, CDR2 YYEEEE. This sample is drawn from a study of shared clonotypes between healthy human individuals. The sequence came from a woman aged 25 to 39 in good health. This sequence joins TRBV5-6 and TRBJ2-1; D tentatively reads TRBD1 or TRBD2 (5 bases each). Sequencing used memory CD8+ T cells sorted from blood. Subset defined: CD45RO+ cells pooled with CCR7-negative TemRA cells. CDR3 amino acids: CASSLAGSSYNEQFF. DNA of the CDR3: TGTGCCAGCAGCTTGGCAGGGAGCTCCTACAATGAGCAGTTCTTC.